The sequence of this TCR beta chain was determined in a study of human T cells and chemical hapten exposure. Study as a whole: Minor volume differences among pooled libraries chiefly drove per-sample TCR yield variation.

This clonotype was seen repeatedly, ten times or more. One entry per CDR3 protein results from TCRdb running MiXCR on the RACE reads. Among tens of thousands of distinct CDR3 sequences, roughly 5.5% were seen once, and the ten largest hold around 13%. Described time point: healthy volunteer bleed at 6 weeks. Total RNA was isolated from unfractionated whole blood. The CDR3 sequence is 13 residues long. The V gene end was trimmed by 5 bases and the J gene end by 8 bases; junction bases not matched to a gene: 6. The chain uses TRBV12-3 or TRBV12-4 and TRBJ1-2; 9 bases line up with TRBD1. The sequence was collected from a human donor in good health. Some clones in this sample may be carry-over from other donors' samples. The material sequenced was whole blood. The CDR3 coding sequence is TGTGCCAGCAGTGACAGGGGGATGGGAGGCTACACCTTC. The encoded protein is CASSDRGMGGYTF.